This section outlines one TCR gamma chain sequence together with its context. Its antigen is not identified. These data come from a study of Vδ1+ human thymocytes. Extracted RNA was reverse transcribed into cDNA. Pooled V-gene forward primers with one constant-region reverse primer generated the CDR3 amplicons by multiplex PCR. TCRdb reapplied CATT to the multiplex PCR reads. Of approximately 25,000 gamma-chain clones listed, roughly 20% were seen once; the top ten hold approximately 1.7%. This CDR3 is 10 amino acids long. J was trimmed by 6 bases and V by 6 bases; bases with no gene match: 2. Germline loops: CDR1 VTNTFY, CDR2 YDVSTARD (reference sequence). General observations from the study: Highly polyclonal TRG and TRD repertoires with Gaussian CDR3 length distributions appeared in thymus.

This sequence joins TRGV3 and TRGJ1 or TRGJ2. The sample was Vdelta1+ gamma-delta thymocytes from the thymus. The subset: FACS-sorted CD3+ TCRalphabeta- TCRVdelta1+ TCRVdelta2- thymocytes. This TCR derives from a boy under three years old who had congenital heart surgery. The CDR3 DNA reads TGTGCCACCTGGAGTTATAAGAAACTCTTT. The encoded protein is CATWSYKKLF.